The 18 T cell receptor beta chains in this list originate from one sample, sequenced in a study of human T cells and chemical hapten exposure. TCRdb independently ran MiXCR on the RACE reads; one entry per CDR3 protein. Of tens of thousands of distinct CDR3 sequences detected, roughly 10% appear once; the ten largest clones hold roughly 4.2%. Time point indicated: patch test 1, 2 weeks after DPC sensitization. Noted treatment: therapeutic diphenylcyclopropenone sensitization with weekly scalp DPC. This specimen was whole blood, taken in connection with sensitization to the hapten diphenylcyclopropenone (DPC). Source of these receptors: a woman aged 50 to 60 with alopecia areata. Some clones in this sample may be carry-over from other donors' samples.

Many counts were recorded for this clonotype. J is TRBJ1-3 and V is TRBV4-3; D perhaps matches TRBD1 (5 bases). Trimming removed 1 base at V and 0 bases at J, with 13 bases between. Germline V CDR1 and CDR2: LGHNA, YSLEER. There are 17 residues in the CDR3. CDR3 nucleotide sequence: TGCGCCAGCAGCCAAGCTGGGGGTTGGAACTCTGGAAACACCATATATTTT. It codes for CASSQAGGWNSGNTIYF.

This clonotype has a count of ten or more. The chain recombines TRBV20-1 with TRBJ2-3; no definite D call. Trimming removed 0 bases from V and 0 bases from J, with 13 bases in between. The CDR3 contains 16 residues. Germline values: CDR1 DFQATT, CDR2 SNEGSKA (reference sequence). CDR3 sequence reads: CSARDLIGPSTDTQYF. CDR3 sequence (DNA): TGCAGTGCTAGAGATCTTATCGGACCTAGCACAGATACGCAGTATTTT.

This clonotype was detected many times. The chain is built from TRBV4-3 and TRBJ1-4; D is possibly TRBD1 (5 bases). The ends were cut back, 0 bases at V and 0 bases at J, with 17 bases in the middle. The CDR3 spans 19 residues. Germline V CDR1 and CDR2: LGHNA, YSLEER. The CDR3: CASSQDHGQITATNEKLFF. CDR3 DNA: TGCGCCAGCAGCCAAGATCATGGACAAATCACTGCAACTAATGAAAAACTGTTTTTT.

This clonotype showed up many times. The V call is TRBV6-2 or TRBV6-3, the J call TRBJ2-7, with TRBD1 identical over 7 bases. Trimming at V came to 6 bases and at J to 5 bases, leaving 7 bases not matched to a gene. The CDR3 loop spans 13 amino acids. In germline, CDR1 is MNHEY, CDR2 SVGEGT. CDR3 in amino acids: CASSRQGPHEQYF. The CDR3, as DNA: TGTGCCAGCAGCCGACAGGGCCCGCACGAGCAGTACTTC.

Ten or more counts support this clonotype. The chain recombines TRBV7-3 with TRBJ2-1; 8 positions agree with TRBD1. Germline trimming cut 2 bases from V and 2 bases from J; bases unmatched to any gene: 2. The CDR3 has 15 residues. The V gene's germline CDR1 is SGHTA and CDR2 FQGTGA. The DNA for the CDR3 is TGTGCCAGCAGCTTAGACAGGGGAGCCTACAATGAGCAGTTCTTC. It translates to CASSLDRGAYNEQFF.

This clonotype was counted ten times or more. The chain joins TRBV13 to TRBJ1-1; TRBD1 matches 7 bases. The junction had 6 bases not matched to a gene; V was cut back by 5 bases and J by 0 bases. Germline CDR1 PRHDT, CDR2 FYEKMQ (reference sequence). This CDR3 contains 15 residues. In nucleotides, the CDR3 is TGTGCCAGCAGCAATCCCGACAGGGTGAACACTGAAGCTTTCTTT. This codes for CASSNPDRVNTEAFF.

This clonotype was seen repeatedly, ten times or more. The chain has TRBV6-5 and TRBJ1-1, with D perhaps matching TRBD1 (6 bases). Trimming removed 2 bases at V and 1 base at J, with 8 bases between. Per the germline V gene, CDR1 is MNHEY and CDR2 is SVGAGI. The CDR3 contains 14 residues. As DNA, the CDR3 is TGTGCCAGCAGTTACAGGGGGAGGAACACTGAAGCTTTCTTT. Protein sequence: CASSYRGRNTEAFF.

This clonotype was seen a handful of times. The chain combines TRBV11-2 with TRBJ1-1; D is possibly TRBD1 (6 bases). V was cut by 5 bases and J by 6 bases, with 16 bases left in between. Germline V gene data show CDR1 as SGHAT and CDR2 as FQNNGV. The CDR3 is 14 residues long. CDR3 region: CASSLLTGLAEAFF. In DNA, the CDR3 is TGTGCCAGCAGCCTCTTAACAGGGCTGGCTGAAGCTTTCTTT.

This clonotype was seen repeatedly, ten times or more. V is TRBV28 and J is TRBJ2-2, with D unresolved. This CDR3 region has 13 residues. The V end lost 7 bases, the J end lost 0 bases, and 6 bases lay between the germline ends. Germline loops: CDR1 MDHEN, CDR2 SYDVKM. CDR3 sequence (DNA): TGTGCCAGCACACGGGCGAACACCGGGGAGCTGTTTTTT. It specifies CASTRANTGELFF.

The chain couples TRBV7-2 to TRBJ1-2; unclear D gene. Trimming took off 5 bases at V and 4 bases at J, with 11 bases between the two ends. The CDR3 loop spans 13 amino acids. Germline-derived CDR1 and CDR2 are SGHTA and FQGNSA. CDR3 sequence reads: CASSAYPLYGYTF. Written as DNA, the CDR3 is TGTGCCAGCAGCGCTTACCCCCTCTATGGCTACACCTTC.

J is TRBJ2-1 and V is TRBV2; no clear D. The length of the CDR3 is 14 residues. CDR1 and CDR2 from the germline V gene are SNHLY and FYNNEI. Between the trimmed V and J ends, which lost 4 bases and 10 bases, there was a span of 17 bases. CDR3 nucleotides: TGTGCCAGCAGTGTCCTAACTAAACTAACGGAGCAGTTCTTC. Protein sequence: CASSVLTKLTEQFF.

V and J are TRBV18 and TRBJ2-1, with 9 bases aligning to TRBD1. The trim removed 3 bases at V and 5 bases at J, leaving 5 bases unmatched. This CDR3 comprises 15 residues. CDR1 and CDR2 from the germline V gene are KGHSH and LQKENI. CDR3 region: CASSPPGQGNNEQFF. The CDR3 bases are TGTGCCAGCTCACCGCCGGGACAGGGTAACAATGAGCAGTTCTTC.

This clonotype was seen repeatedly, ten times or more. The V and J genes are TRBV27 and TRBJ1-5; D is undetermined. V was pared by 5 bases and J by 3 bases, with 14 bases between. The CDR3 covers 15 residues. Looked up from germline, CDR1 is MNHEY and CDR2 is SMNVEV (reference sequence). For the CDR3, the DNA is TGTGCCAGCAGTCCAGGAGGAAGTAACAATCAGCCCCAGCATTTT. Translation gives CASSPGGSNNQPQHF.

The table lists this clonotype with many counts. The V gene is TRBV6-6, the J gene TRBJ2-7; 11 bases agree with TRBD2. Germline assignment: CDR1 MNHNY and CDR2 SVGAGI (reference sequence). J was trimmed by 3 bases and V by 8 bases; bases with no gene match: 3. This CDR3 is built from 13 residues. The CDR3 reads CASQLAGDYEQYF. The DNA for the CDR3 is TGTGCCAGCCAACTAGCGGGGGACTACGAGCAGTACTTC.

V gene TRBV28 combines with J gene TRBJ1-5; 8 positions agree with TRBD1. The CDR3 has 15 residues. J lost 5 bases, V lost 6 bases, and 9 bases had no gene match. The germline V gene has CDR1 MDHEN and CDR2 SYDVKM. The CDR3: CASSSLIQGDQPQHF. DNA of the CDR3: TGTGCCAGCAGCTCACTAATACAGGGGGATCAGCCCCAGCATTTT.

This clonotype has at least ten counts. The chain recombines TRBV11-2 with TRBJ2-5; the D call may be TRBD1 or TRBD2 (5 bases each). This CDR3 is built from 14 residues. Trimming took 6 bases from V and 2 from J, leaving 13 bases between them. Germline CDR1 is SGHAT and CDR2 is FQNNGV. The CDR3 nucleotides are TGTGCCAGCAGTGGGGGTTTTTCGCAAGAGACCCAGTACTTC. Translation: CASSGGFSQETQYF.

The V and J genes are TRBV11-2 and TRBJ1-5; D may be TRBD1 (5 bases). Germline lookup yields CDR1 SGHAT and CDR2 FQNNGV. The CDR3 has 14 amino acids. Trimming cost V 3 bases and J 5 bases, with 11 bases left between them. CDR3 in amino acids: CASSLTDLDQPQHF. CDR3 in DNA: TGTGCCAGCAGCTTGACAGATCTAGATCAGCCCCAGCATTTT.

The sample holds many counts of this clonotype. This sequence joins TRBV29-1 and TRBJ1-5; D unclear. Germline loops: CDR1 SQVTM, CDR2 ANQGSEA. The CDR3 runs to 11 residues. Trimming pared 4 bases from V and 5 bases from J, leaving 6 bases between. In nucleotides, the CDR3 is TGCAGCGTTGGAGTAGATCAGCCCCAGCATTTT. Amino acid sequence: CSVGVDQPQHF.